This TCR beta chain came from a study of cytomegalovirus exposure and HLA in healthy donors. Study context: Falling in the Caucasian-associated ancestry cluster were about 83% of a few hundred genotyped donors.

Whole-study results and caveats: According to the study, 160 or so TCR beta chains were cytomegalovirus-associated.

The PCR was carried out with 60 Vbeta primers and 13 Jbeta primers. Generated by immunoSEQ multiplex PCR, the TCRdb table keeps only in-frame clones and is missing some. Counted here are about 220,000 clones, around 76% occurring once; the ten biggest clones make up 4.5% to 6%. As concerns this clone: The target antigen is unknown.

V lost 0 bases to trimming and J lost 1 base; unmatched junction nucleotides: 7. The CDR3 spans 17 residues. The V gene's germline CDR1 is SGDLS and CDR2 YYNGEE. This TCR came from a woman between 35 and 50 years old in good health and CMV-seropositive. The specimen was PBMCs. The gene calls are TRBV9 and TRBJ2-3; 8 positions agree with TRBD2. The CDR3 DNA is TGTGCCAGCAGCGTAGCTACAAGCGGGAGAGGCACAGATACGCAGTATTTT. This codes for CASSVATSGRGTDTQYF.